The sequence of this TCR beta chain was determined in a study of blood T cell repertoires in COVID-19. Across the study: Whether acute or convalescent, the COVID-19 samples came from the United States, Italy and Spain. PBMCs, B-cell-depleted T cells, or T cells provided the cDNA or gDNA that made up the material.

Researchers sorted participants into cohorts using their self-reported clinical history. How the authors handled the data: Researchers report that nucleated cell counts were estimated from reference gene primer amplification. Profiled with immunoSEQ multiplex PCR; TCRdb holds only in-frame clones, not every one. The V and J calls and clone size were taken over from that table, and D and trimming were inferred from the DNA. The sample contains under 250,000 clones, over 80% of which appear only once. CDR3 size: 11 residues. Germline-derived CDR1 and CDR2 are SGHNT and YYREEE (reference sequence). The ends were cut back, 5 bases at V and 3 bases at J, with 5 bases in the middle.

Sequencing input: PBMCs or T cells enriched from blood (not recorded which). The rearrangement uses TRBV5-4 and TRBJ2-5; no reliable D call. The receptor comes from a young woman with acute COVID-19. The CDR3 here is CASRSKETQYF. In DNA, the CDR3 is TGTGCCAGCAGATCTAAAGAGACCCAGTACTTC.